Listed below are T cell receptor beta chains from one sample, sequenced in a study of shared clonotypes between healthy human individuals. Sequenced by immunoSEQ multiplex PCR; TCRdb stores in-frame clones only, minus some. The data contain about 2 million clones, roughly 96% of them singletons. Sequenced sample: naive CD4+ T cells sorted from blood. The receptor set was obtained from a man aged 18 to 29 in good health. The conserved cysteine and the conserved F or W are not part of the CDR3 here. The D gene is left open where the match is weak.

D gene	V gene	CDR3 protein
TRBD1	TRBV9	ASSATGGSDSPLH
.	TRBV30	AWSVPKYSTDTQY
.	TRBV4-2	ASSQDRGGTDTQY
TRBD1	TRBV6-1	ASSEALSSGTASNQPQH
TRBD1	TRBV7-9	ASSPGTGTYEQY
.	TRBV30	AWSFTASNYGYT
TRBD1	TRBV4-1	ASSPMGQGITGELF
TRBD1	TRBV18	ASSPRTGGEETQY
.	TRBV5-1	ASSLGQGSSDTQY
TRBD1	TRBV30	AWSSPKLGGTGNTIY
.	TRBV6-5	ASSPTVYYEQY
TRBD1	TRBV4-1	ASSQERQGYSPLH
.	TRBV28	ASSFLGSSNQPQH
.	TRBV5-1	ASSLEGDLNEKLF
TRBD2	TRBV10-1	ASSEGTSGGDNEQF
.	TRBV7-9	ASRREGENQPQH
.	TRBV5-6	ASSRRPPGNWVNYGYT
.	TRBV6-5	ASSYSGSGPYNEQF
.	TRBV5-5	ASSPNPGNTIY
.	TRBV4-1	ASSQDAGASTDTQY
TRBD1	TRBV6-5	ASSYGGTGHSPLH
.	TRBV7-2	ASSQGGTSGNTIY
.	TRBV2	ASSGSRTNQPQH
.	TRBV20-1	SAYGPYEQY
TRBD1	TRBV18	ASSPLTGLSYEQY
.	TRBV25-1	ASRAPGITGRSEKLF
.	TRBV18	ASSPGTQETQY
TRBD2	TRBV2	ASSEAGLAGEGQF
TRBD1	TRBV5-1	ASSSGQETGELF
.	TRBV28	ASSPGLGYT
.	TRBV10-3	AISRADTSYEQY
TRBD1	TRBV7-2	ASSLEGGQNIRNSPLH
TRBD1	TRBV11-3	ASSPGTGVRDTQY
.	TRBV10-1	ASSDGFGYT
TRBD2	TRBV6-1	ASTPELAGGYEQY
.	TRBV7-9	ASSPRGTGTDTQY
.	TRBV18	ASSTTQNYGYT
TRBD1	TRBV19	ASSIGQEANYGYT
.	TRBV4-2	ASSQDTGDNEQF
.	TRBV5-1	ASSSGREQY
.	TRBV10-3	AIGGGHTAYNEQF
TRBD1	TRBV7-3	ASSSGTGVNSPLH
TRBD2	TRBV5-1	ASSSQTSGGKETQY
.	TRBV29-1	SGGGASNEQY
.	TRBV10-3	AISSLVGSETQY
TRBD2	TRBV18	ASSPPGGYEQF
TRBD2	TRBV10-3	AISGTSGGPSTDTQY
.	TRBV28	ASSLPNTKNTEAF